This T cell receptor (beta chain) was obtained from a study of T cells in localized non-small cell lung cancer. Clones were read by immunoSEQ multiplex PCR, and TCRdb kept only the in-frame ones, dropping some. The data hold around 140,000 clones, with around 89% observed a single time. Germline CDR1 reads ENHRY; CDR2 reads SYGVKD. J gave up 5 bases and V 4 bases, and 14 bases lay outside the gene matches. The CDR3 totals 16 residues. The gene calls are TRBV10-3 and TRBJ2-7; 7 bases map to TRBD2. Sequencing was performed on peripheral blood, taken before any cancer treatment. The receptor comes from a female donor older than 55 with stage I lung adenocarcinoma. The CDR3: CAISGRVTQAGDEQYF. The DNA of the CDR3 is TGTGCCATCAGTGGGAGGGTGACACAGGCGGGGGACGAGCAGTACTTC.